A selection of T cell receptor beta chains follows, all from one sample in a study of human T cells and chemical hapten exposure. TCRdb recomputed calls from the RACE reads with MiXCR, one row per CDR3 protein. The sample carries around 71,000 distinct CDR3 sequences, roughly 9.8% recorded once. Sequenced material: whole blood, taken in connection with sensitization to the hapten diphenylcyclopropenone (DPC). The receptor set was obtained from a middle-aged woman with alopecia areata. Some clones in this sample may be carry-over from other donors' samples. CDR3s include the opening cysteine and the closing phenylalanine or tryptophan.

17	TRBV27	TRBJ1-1	CASGISGTGAMNTEAFF
24	TRBV7-2	TRBJ2-3	CASSKTMPGVPRLVRDSSTDTQYF
12	TRBV20-1	TRBJ1-2	CSAITANYGYTF
15	TRBV28	TRBJ1-1	CASSLAQGWNTEAFF
12	TRBV20-1	TRBJ2-1	CSARGQNNEQFF
13	TRBV18	TRBJ2-4	CASSPSAGDIQYF
15	TRBV7-8	TRBJ2-7	CASSLGVVTSYEQYF
14	TRBV2	TRBJ2-7	CASKPGQLSSEQYF
14	TRBV28	TRBJ1-2	CASSLTSGARGYTF
13	TRBV7-9	TRBJ2-1	CASSPPIGDEQFF
15	TRBV2	TRBJ2-1	CASSVGGPNNNEQFF
16	TRBV5-1	TRBJ2-3	CASSFEGGLSADTQYF
16	TRBV6-1	TRBJ2-7	CASSPSQGVNSYEQYF
14	TRBV3-1	TRBJ2-1	CASTQGAGINEQFF
13	TRBV10-3	TRBJ1-5	CAISRTEDQPQHF
13	TRBV10-3	TRBJ2-7	CDISATGIYEQYF